Listed below are T cell receptor beta chains from one sample, sequenced in a study of Graves' ophthalmopathy and Graves' hyperthyroidism. From the multiplex PCR reads, TCRdb called clonotypes with MiXCR, one entry per CDR3 protein. In the table there are hundreds of thousands of distinct CDR3 sequences, about two fifths of which are singletons. The sequenced sample consisted of peripheral blood. The receptor source for this set is an adult man with Graves' ophthalmopathy. Both conserved end residues are trimmed from each CDR3.

j_call,v_call,cdr3_aa
TRBJ2-7,TRBV9,ASSGSSYEQH
TRBJ2-5,TRBV29-1,SGSTRRLGSETQY
TRBJ2-5,TRBV7-9,ASSSPGLTYQETQY
TRBJ2-1,TRBV10-3,AISVSGGGNEQF
TRBJ1-6,TRBV11-2,ASSLTGFNSPLH
TRBJ1-5,TRBV2,ASSHRVLSNQPQH
TRBJ1-6,TRBV4-3,ASSQGDRRNSPLH
TRBJ2-7,TRBV6-2/TRBV6-3,ASSPSGPREQY
TRBJ2-2,TRBV9,ASSVSGGGLF
TRBJ2-7,TRBV4-3,ASSHGYDGSYEQY
TRBJ2-7,TRBV5-1,ASSLATEPIYEQY
TRBJ2-5,TRBV7-2,ASSRSLSGGGVVETQY
TRBJ2-6,TRBV5-1,ASSTGQVPSGANVLT
TRBJ1-2,TRBV19,ASSSLTGSYGYT
TRBJ2-7,TRBV7-2,ASSPRFSYEQY
TRBJ2-5,TRBV12-3/TRBV12-4,ASSSLQGQEAQY
TRBJ1-5,TRBV27,ASSFRGRLGAQH
TRBJ2-7,TRBV7-2,ASSQDLSGGDEQY
TRBJ1-1,TRBV11-2,ASSSGREAF
TRBJ2-5,TRBV10-3,AWSEGPTFETQY
TRBJ1-5,TRBV27,ASADPGHDQPQH
TRBJ2-5,TRBV9,ASSRGLVETQY
TRBJ1-4,TRBV7-2,ASSPGTHGGEKLF
TRBJ1-6,TRBV5-1,ASSLGGQGKNSPLH
TRBJ2-5,TRBV20-1,SARDSRSDQETQY
TRBJ2-6,TRBV14,ASSPWGSGANVLT
TRBJ1-1,TRBV10-3,ASTLRPRVAEAF
TRBJ1-1,TRBV5-8,ASSFPETGGTEAF
TRBJ2-2,TRBV6-5,ASSYAGITANTGELF
TRBJ1-1,TRBV4-1,ASSQGPGQKNTEAF
TRBJ2-5,TRBV7-9,ASSLETEETQY
TRBJ2-2,TRBV7-7,ASSPGGAGTGELF
TRBJ1-2,TRBV2,ASSQGHGYT
TRBJ1-4,TRBV19,ASSTEGGTNEKLF
TRBJ2-5,TRBV7-2,ASSLAGTQETQY
TRBJ2-5,TRBV30,AWKEAGASETQY
TRBJ2-7,TRBV20-1,SASPLGEQY